This TCR beta chain was identified during a study of T cells in women clearing cervical HPV infection. Overall study findings and caveats: CIN3+ cases had significantly higher TCR repertoire richness than controls, but evenness did not differ. Richness plus V gene abundances separated cases from controls with AUC roughly 0.85. TRBV6-7 relative abundance averaged approximately 0.11% in cases and roughly 0.17% in controls.

Profiling relied on immunoSEQ multiplex PCR, and the TCRdb table lists in-frame clones only, not all of them. Seen in this sample are more than 20,000 clones; the ten most common clones hold 7.5% to 10%. CDR1 is SGHNT and CDR2 is YYREEE in the germline V gene (reference sequence). The CDR3 contains 14 residues. Comment on this clone: As yet, its antigen is unknown. The read ends 3 residues early relative to the CDR3; the germline J gene fills the gap.

The chain is built from TRBV5-4 and TRBJ2-2; maybe TRBD1 (8 bases). The TCR originated in a woman between 18 and 75 years old with a cervical HPV16 infection that either progressed to CIN3+ or cleared (not recorded which). Material for sequencing was blood buffy coat. The CDR3 DNA, read in part, is TGTGCCAGCAGCAGGACAGGGACTAATGAAAAG. Amino acid sequence: CASSRTGTNEK. In full, the CDR3 reads CASSRTGTNEKLFF.